The rows below give T cell receptor beta chains drawn from one sample of a study of CD8+ T cells in alopecia areata. TCRdb's copy holds only in-frame clones and misses some; the assay was immunoSEQ multiplex PCR. The repertoire holds about 130,000 clones, 50% to 65% seen once, with 15% to 20% in the top ten. The sample here was CD8+ T cells sorted from blood, taken at week 4, from a patient treated with tofacitinib. Every receptor here comes from a human donor with alopecia areata. Each CDR3 is given with its conserved first and last residue. The D gene is left open where the match is weak. Clone size is shown for a subset of rows, as once, few, many or a class of expanded clone.

v_call	d_call	clone_size	j_call	cdr3_nt	cdr3_aa
TRBV7-9	NA	NA	TRBJ1-1	TGTGCCAGCAGCTTTGATCATGGAGAAGCTTTCTTT	CASSFDHGEAFF
TRBV4-3	TRBD1	NA	TRBJ2-7	TGCGCCAGCAGCCAAGATCAGGGGACAGGGGGCTACGAGCAGTACTTC	CASSQDQGTGGYEQYF
TRBV5-1	NA	NA	TRBJ2-7	TGCGCCAGCAGGGACCAGGGAAACCCCTACGAGCAGTACTTC	CASRDQGNPYEQYF
TRBV29-1	NA	NA	TRBJ2-7	TGCAGCGGTGTACAAGGGGAGCAGTACTTC	CSGVQGEQYF
TRBV18	NA	NA	TRBJ2-7	TGTGCCAGCTCAACCCCTAGGAGCGAGCAGTACTTC	CASSTPRSEQYF
TRBV6-5	NA	NA	TRBJ2-4	TGTGCCAGCAGTTTCCTGGCCGAGGAAGGGTACATTCAGTACTTC	CASSFLAEEGYIQYF
TRBV13	NA	NA	TRBJ2-5	TGTGCCAGCAGCTTAGCAGGGCAGGGGAACTGGGAGACCCAGTACTTC	CASSLAGQGNWETQYF
TRBV27	TRBD1	NA	TRBJ1-2	TGTGCCAGCAGTCCCACTGGGACAGCCTTCTATGGCTACACCTTC	CASSPTGTAFYGYTF
TRBV4-2	NA	NA	TRBJ2-7	TGTGCCAGCAGCCCCCCAGGGCGGCGGGACGAGCAGTACTTC	CASSPPGRRDEQYF
TRBV15	NA	NA	TRBJ2-3	TGTGCCACCAGCACCCACGGAGAGATTGGGGATACGCAGTATTTT	CATSTHGEIGDTQYF
TRBV13	TRBD1	few	TRBJ1-2	TGTGCCAGCAGCCTCGGGGGACAGGGGAGAGGTGGCTACACCTTC	CASSLGGQGRGGYTF
TRBV2	NA	NA	TRBJ1-3	TGTGCCAGCAGTGAAACGGCCGGGGCTGGAAACACCATATATTTT	CASSETAGAGNTIYF
TRBV5-4	NA	NA	TRBJ2-7	TGTGCCAGCAGCCTCTCACAGGGTCCCTCCTACGAGCAGTACTTC	CASSLSQGPSYEQYF
TRBV6-4	NA	few	TRBJ1-5	TGTGCCAGCAGTTCCGGGCCCGGAATACCCCAGCATTTT	CASSSGPGIPQHF
TRBV9	NA	NA	TRBJ1-1	TGTGCCAGCAGCGTAGACCCCCACACACTGGAGACTGAAGCTTTCTTT	CASSVDPHTLETEAFF
TRBV29-1	NA	NA	TRBJ2-7	TGCAGCGTTGAAGATCTGGGGGGTTACGAGCAGTACTTC	CSVEDLGGYEQYF
TRBV29-1	TRBD1	NA	TRBJ1-1	TGCAGCGTTGGGGCAGGGGGGACTGAAGCTTTCTTT	CSVGAGGTEAFF
TRBV27	TRBD2	NA	TRBJ2-1	TGTGCCAGCAGTTTTCAGCGGGGGGCCCGGGGTGAGCAGTTCTTC	CASSFQRGARGEQFF